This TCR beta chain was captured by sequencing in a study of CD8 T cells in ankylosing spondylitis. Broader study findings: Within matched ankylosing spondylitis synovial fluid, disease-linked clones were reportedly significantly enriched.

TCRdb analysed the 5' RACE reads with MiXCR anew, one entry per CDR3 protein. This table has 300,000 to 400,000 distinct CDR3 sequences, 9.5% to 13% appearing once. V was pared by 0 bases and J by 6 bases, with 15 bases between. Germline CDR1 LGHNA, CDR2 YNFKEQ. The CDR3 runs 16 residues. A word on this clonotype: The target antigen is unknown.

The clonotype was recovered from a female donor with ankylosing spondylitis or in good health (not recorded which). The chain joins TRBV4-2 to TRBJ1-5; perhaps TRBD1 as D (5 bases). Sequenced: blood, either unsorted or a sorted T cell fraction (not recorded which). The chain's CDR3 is CASSQEARGATQPQHF. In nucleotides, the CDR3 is TGTGCCAGCAGCCAAGAGGCTAGAGGGGCCACTCAGCCCCAGCATTTT.